This T cell receptor (beta chain) appears in the sequencing data of a study of blood T cell repertoires in COVID-19. For the study at large: PBMCs, B-cell-depleted T cells, or T cells provided the cDNA or gDNA that made up the material.

The protocol was immunoSEQ multiplex PCR, while the TCRdb copy is restricted to in-frame clones and leaves out a portion. The sample records 150,000 to 200,000 clones, around 80% being singletons. Trimming cost V 5 bases and J 4 bases, with 11 bases left between them. CDR3 length: 13 amino acids. The sequence was collected from a woman in her 50s with acute COVID-19. Specimen: PBMCs or T cells enriched from blood (not recorded which). V gene TRBV12-3 or TRBV12-4 combines with J gene TRBJ1-2, with D possibly being TRBD1 (5 bases). In nucleotides, the CDR3 is TGTGCCAGCAGTGCCCAGGGCCCCTATGGCTACACCTTC. Amino acid sequence: CASSAQGPYGYTF.